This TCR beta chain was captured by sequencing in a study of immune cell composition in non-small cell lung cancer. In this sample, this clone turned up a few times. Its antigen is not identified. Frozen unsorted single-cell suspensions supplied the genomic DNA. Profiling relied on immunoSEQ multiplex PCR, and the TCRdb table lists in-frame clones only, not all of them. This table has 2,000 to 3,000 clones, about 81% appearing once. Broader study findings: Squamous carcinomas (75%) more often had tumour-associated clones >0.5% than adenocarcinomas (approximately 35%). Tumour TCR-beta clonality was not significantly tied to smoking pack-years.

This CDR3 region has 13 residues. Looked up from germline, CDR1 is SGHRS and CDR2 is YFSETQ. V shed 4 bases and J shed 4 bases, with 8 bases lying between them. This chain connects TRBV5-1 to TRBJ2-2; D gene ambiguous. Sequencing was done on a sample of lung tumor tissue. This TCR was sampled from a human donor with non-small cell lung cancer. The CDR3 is CASSAEPTGELFF. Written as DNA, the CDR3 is TGCGCCAGCAGCGCGGAGCCCACCGGGGAGCTGTTTTTT.